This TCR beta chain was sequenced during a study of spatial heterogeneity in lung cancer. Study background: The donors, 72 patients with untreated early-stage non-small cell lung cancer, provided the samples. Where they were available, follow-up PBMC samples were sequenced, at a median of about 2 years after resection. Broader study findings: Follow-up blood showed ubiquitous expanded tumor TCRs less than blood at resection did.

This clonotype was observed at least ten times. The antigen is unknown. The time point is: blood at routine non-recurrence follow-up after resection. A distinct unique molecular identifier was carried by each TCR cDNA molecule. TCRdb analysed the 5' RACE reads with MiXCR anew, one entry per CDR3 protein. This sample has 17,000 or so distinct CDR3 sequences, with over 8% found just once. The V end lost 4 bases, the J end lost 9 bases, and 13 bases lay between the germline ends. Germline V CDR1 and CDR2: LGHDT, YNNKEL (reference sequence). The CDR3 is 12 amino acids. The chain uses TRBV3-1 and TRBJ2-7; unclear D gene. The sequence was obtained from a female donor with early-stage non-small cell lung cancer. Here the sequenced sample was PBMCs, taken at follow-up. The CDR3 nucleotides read TGTGCCAGCAGCCTCCACTCGACGGGGCAGTACTTC. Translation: CASSLHSTGQYF.